This T cell receptor (beta chain) is from a study of spatial heterogeneity in lung cancer. About the research overall: The donor population consisted of more than 55 patients with untreated, early-stage non-small cell lung cancer. Detection of beta-chain sequences consistently exceeded that of alpha-chain sequences. Each distinct TCR and UMI combination averaged more than ten appearances in raw reads.

This clonotype was detected ten times or more. Time point defined: blood at routine non-recurrence follow-up after resection. Unsorted samples of tumor, nontumor lung or frozen PBMC had their whole RNA sequenced. TCRdb re-called the 5' RACE reads through MiXCR, storing one row per CDR3 protein. The sample has around 110,000 distinct CDR3 sequences; 10% to 15% are singletons. CDR1 and CDR2 from the germline V gene are SEHNR and FQNEAQ (reference sequence). The CDR3 extends over 15 amino acids. Trimming took 7 bases from V and 3 from J, leaving 19 bases between them. This chain connects TRBV7-9 to TRBJ2-7, with D possibly TRBD1 on 5 matching bases. The TCR comes from a male donor with early-stage non-small cell lung cancer. The material sequenced was PBMCs, taken at follow-up. CDR3 region: CASTISQVTHYEQYF. CDR3 nucleotide sequence: TGTGCCAGCACCATATCACAGGTGACTCACTACGAGCAGTACTTC.